The 18 T cell receptor beta chains presented below share a single source sample, sequenced in a study of OX40 agonist ivuxolimab in advanced cancers. Assay used: immunoSEQ multiplex PCR; TCRdb lists only in-frame clones, some missing. The table has tens of thousands of clones, approximately 90% seen once; the top ten hold around 1.8%. The sample in question was CD4+ or CD8+ T cells sorted from blood, obtained in a trial of the OX40 agonist ivuxolimab. The receptors derive from an adult with an advanced solid tumor such as melanoma, head and neck, liver or kidney cancer.

This sequence joins TRBV5-1 and TRBJ2-1, with 10 bases fitting TRBD2. V gave up 4 bases and J gave up 4 bases; unmatched junction bases: 11. This CDR3 comprises 17 residues. Germline CDR1 SGHRS, CDR2 YFSETQ. The CDR3 DNA follows: TGCGCCAGCAGCCCATCGGGGGGACTAGCGCAGTACAATGAGCAGTTCTTC. Amino acid sequence: CASSPSGGLAQYNEQFF.

This clone has more than one count but fewer than ten. V usage is TRBV4-2 and J usage is TRBJ2-6, with TRBD2 matching 7 bases. The ends lost 3 bases at V and 3 bases at J; junction bases unmatched: 20. The V gene's germline CDR1 is LGHNA and CDR2 YNFKEQ. The CDR3 has 21 amino acids. CDR3 bases: TGTGCCAGCAGCCAGACCAGCGGGGTGTTGATCCCTGCTGGTGGGGCCAACGTCCTGACTTTC. Amino acid sequence: CASSQTSGVLIPAGGANVLTF.

A single count supports this clone. This chain joins TRBV6-6 and TRBJ2-7, with D hard to call. Germline V gene sequence: CDR1 MNHNY, CDR2 SVGAGI (reference sequence). V lost 6 bases, J lost 1 base, and 10 bases lay in between. There are 13 residues in the CDR3. CDR3 in amino acids: CASSLGRSYEQYF. The CDR3 nucleotides read TGTGCCAGCAGCCTCGGCAGGTCCTACGAGCAGTACTTC.

The chain couples TRBV4-2 to TRBJ1-2, with 7 bases that match TRBD1. The germline V gene encodes CDR1 LGHNA and CDR2 YNFKEQ. The CDR3 is 14 residues long. Trimming cost V 1 base and J 4 bases; bases outside gene matches: 3. This CDR3 reads CASSQGDRAYGYTF. The CDR3 coding sequence is TGTGCCAGCAGCCAAGGAGACAGGGCCTATGGCTACACCTTC.

The rearrangement joins TRBV5-1 to TRBJ2-1, with 9 bases matching TRBD2. The CDR3 totals 15 residues. The ends lost 4 bases at V and 4 bases at J; junction bases unmatched: 6. Germline assignment: CDR1 SGHRS and CDR2 YFSETQ. The CDR3 nucleotides are TGCGCCAGCAGCACCCGACTAGCGGAGTACAATGAGCAGTTCTTC. Translating gives CASSTRLAEYNEQFF.

The chain employs TRBV30 and TRBJ1-1; D unclear. The CDR3 length is 15 residues. Germline V CDR1 and CDR2: GTSNPN, SVGIG (reference sequence). The ends were cut back, 3 bases at V and 4 bases at J, with 18 bases in the middle. This CDR3 reads CAWRSIEGLTTEAFF. For the CDR3, the DNA is TGTGCCTGGAGATCGATTGAGGGCCTAACCACTGAAGCTTTCTTT.

The CDR3: CASSVLFTDTQYF. CDR3 coding DNA: TGTGCCAGCAGCGTACTTTTCACAGATACGCAGTATTTT. The chain combines TRBV2 with TRBJ2-3; no firm D call. The CDR3 runs to 13 residues. Trimming removed 6 bases from V and 2 bases from J, with 9 bases in between. Germline V CDR1 and CDR2: SNHLY, FYNNEI.

CDR3 protein: CASSLGGRANTGELFF. CDR3 nucleotides: TGTGCCAGCAGCTTAGGCGGGAGGGCGAACACCGGGGAGCTGTTTTTT. The rearrangement joins TRBV7-3 to TRBJ2-2, with TRBD2 matching over 9 bases. The CDR3 is 16 amino acids. Germline V gene lookup returns CDR1 SGHTA and CDR2 FQGTGA. After removal of 2 bases from V and 0 bases from J, the junction contained 1 base not matched to a gene.

The CDR3 spells CASSKGGTRTYNEQFF. The CDR3, as DNA: TGTGCCAGCAGCAAAGGGGGGACTAGGACCTACAATGAGCAGTTCTTC. The rearrangement links TRBV21-1 to TRBJ2-1; TRBD2 is taken as the D call from the table, unchecked against the DNA. TRBV21-1 is a pseudogene. This CDR3 has 16 residues.

The chain uses TRBV7-3 and TRBJ2-3; TRBD2 agrees at 8 bases. CDR3 size: 15 residues. Germline V gene sequence: CDR1 SGHTA, CDR2 FQGTGA. J lost 4 bases, V lost 5 bases, and 8 bases had no gene match. CDR3: CASSLQAGEADTQYF. Written as DNA, the CDR3 is TGTGCCAGCAGCCTTCAAGCGGGGGAGGCAGATACGCAGTATTTT.

The chain uses TRBV7-2 and TRBJ1-1, with 9 positions matching TRBD1. The V and J ends lost 5 bases and 5 bases, in that order; junction bases with no gene match: 3. CDR1 is SGHTA, CDR2 FQGNSA, per germline. This CDR3 has 13 amino acids. The CDR3 reads CASSRDRETEAFF. The CDR3 DNA sequence: TGTGCCAGCAGCCGGGACAGGGAGACTGAAGCTTTCTTT.

The chain is built from TRBV10-3 and TRBJ1-3; D uncertain. Trimming took 6 bases from V and 4 from J, leaving 13 bases between them. The CDR3 has 14 residues. Germline values: CDR1 ENHRY, CDR2 SYGVKD. This CDR3 reads CAISYSDEGNTIYF. CDR3 nucleotides: TGTGCCATCAGCTACTCGGACGAAGGAAACACCATATATTTT.

This clone was observed a handful of times. The chain links TRBV20-1 to TRBJ2-1, with D uncertain. V shed 5 bases and J shed 9 bases, with 11 bases lying between them. In germline, CDR1 is DFQATT, CDR2 SNEGSKA (reference sequence). This CDR3 comprises 11 residues. CDR3 coding DNA: TGCAGTGCTCGGTTTAAAGTTGAGCAGTTCTTC. Translation gives CSARFKVEQFF.

The chain has TRBV4-1 and TRBJ2-1; 8 bases agree with TRBD1. Germline CDR1 is MGHRA and CDR2 is YSYEKL. This CDR3 contains 16 residues. The trim removed 4 bases at V and 1 base at J, leaving 6 bases unmatched. The CDR3 DNA reads as TGCGCCAGCAGCCGAACGGGACAGGCTTCCTACAATGAGCAGTTCTTC. Its translation: CASSRTGQASYNEQFF.

This chain uses TRBV4-1 with TRBJ1-4, with TRBD1 as a possible D gene (6 bases). Germline CDR1 reads MGHRA; CDR2 reads YSYEKL. V lost 2 bases to trimming and J lost 6 bases, with 13 bases between them. The CDR3 covers 15 residues. This CDR3 is CASSQLTGSDEKLFF. The CDR3 nucleotides read TGCGCCAGCAGCCAATTAACAGGGAGTGATGAAAAACTGTTTTTT.

A single count supports this clone. J is TRBJ2-5 and V is TRBV2; D unresolved. CDR1 is SNHLY, CDR2 FYNNEI, per germline. This CDR3 comprises 14 residues. Between the trimmed V and J ends, which lost 6 bases and 0 bases, there was a span of 11 bases. The CDR3 nucleotides read TGTGCCAGCAGGCTCACCTGGTACCAAGAGACCCAGTACTTC. This sequence encodes CASRLTWYQETQYF.

The chain combines TRBV11-2 with TRBJ2-2; 7 bases match TRBD1. Germline-derived CDR1 and CDR2 are SGHAT and FQNNGV. The CDR3 is 16 amino acids. The V segment lost 5 bases and the J segment 7 bases; nucleotides outside the gene matches: 13. The CDR3 spells CASSPSTGTYLGELFF. The CDR3 DNA reads TGTGCCAGCAGCCCTTCGACAGGGACGTATCTCGGGGAGCTGTTTTTT.

V is TRBV6-1 and J is TRBJ2-1; maybe TRBD1 (6 bases). Germline assignment: CDR1 MNHNS and CDR2 SASEGT. The CDR3 is made up of 15 amino acids. The ends were cut back, 6 bases at V and 1 base at J, with 13 bases in the middle. For the CDR3, the DNA is TGTGCCAGCAGCGGCGGCAGGGGATCCTACAATGAGCAGTTCTTC. This encodes CASSGGRGSYNEQFF.